This T cell receptor beta chain was observed in a study of blood T cells in healthy people across ages. Of note for this clonotype: The antigen remains unidentified.

Study conclusions and caveats: Naive CD4+ cell counts and diversity both ran higher in long-lived than in aged donors.

A J-beta primer mix and a sample-barcoded 5' primer were used in a second PCR of roughly 6 to 11 cycles. MiXCR was run by TCRdb on the 5' RACE reads, yielding one entry per CDR3 protein. Here the sample spans about 1,400,000 distinct CDR3 sequences, roughly 40% being singletons. The sample was blood. This TCR was sampled from a woman aged 18-35 years in good health.

In DNA form, the CDR3 reads TGTGCCAGCAGTCCCGTAGCGGGAGGGCCCGTTGCCGAGCAGTACTTC. Its translation: CASSPVAGGPVAEQYF. The chain is built from TRBV27 and TRBJ2-5; 11 bases align to TRBD2. The DNA end favors TRBJ2-7, so the J call may be wrong. Germline V gives CDR1 MNHEY, CDR2 SMNVEV (reference sequence). The CDR3 has 16 residues.